These T cell receptor beta chains were read from a single sample in a study of vaccination and CD4 T cells after COVID-19. Their target antigens are unknown. Each CDR3 protein gets one entry after TCRdb re-called the PCR reads with MiXCR. This table holds about 20,000 distinct CDR3 sequences, roughly 49% found once. The specimen comprised CD4+ T cells from blood, cultured in vitro, sampled before SARS-CoV-2 vaccination. The receptor set was obtained from a human donor who had recovered from COVID-19. CDR3s include the opening cysteine and the closing phenylalanine or tryptophan. The D gene is left open where the match is weak. Expanded clones are given a class, and other clones once, few, many or no size at all.

TRBJ1-5 - - TRBV2 TGTGCCAGCAGTGGAGGCGCGGGGAGCAATCAGCCCCAGCATTTT CASSGGAGSNQPQHF
TRBJ2-5 - - TRBV7-8 TGTGCCAGCAGCTCCGGGCCAGGAAGGGAGACCCAGTACTTC CASSSGPGRETQYF
TRBJ2-3 - - TRBV11-1 TGTGCCAGCAGCTTATTTGCCACCGCCACAGATACGCAGTATTTT CASSLFATATDTQYF
TRBJ2-5 - - TRBV6-1 TGTGCCAGCAGTGAATGGGGGGGGCAAACCCCCCGGGAGACCCAGTACTTC CASSEWGGQTPRETQYF
TRBJ1-2 - - TRBV30 TGTGCCTGGGCGCCCTTGAGATCTGGCTACACCTTC CAWAPLRSGYTF
TRBJ2-7 few - TRBV11-3 TGTGCCAGCGTAGGCGGGGACGAGCAGTACTTC CASVGGDEQYF
TRBJ2-5 - - TRBV11-2 TGTGCCAGCAGCTTAAGGGAGACCCAGTACTTC CASSLRETQYF
TRBJ1-6 medium-sized - TRBV20-1 TGCAGTGCTAGAGATCAGCAGACCTATAATTCACCCCTCCACTTT CSARDQQTYNSPLHF
TRBJ1-1 once - TRBV2 TGTGCCACCAACTTGGGGCGATCTGAAGCTTTCTTT CATNLGRSEAFF
TRBJ2-1 - - TRBV6-5 TGTGCCAGCAGTTACTCGAGGTTCGGAGAGGGAGGTGAGCAGTTCTTC CASSYSRFGEGGEQFF
TRBJ2-7 once - TRBV19 TGTGCCAGTAGTATAGGACGGCCCTACGAGCAGTACTTC CASSIGRPYEQYF
TRBJ1-5 few - TRBV7-2 TGTGCCAGCAGCAGGGAGAGCAATCAGCCCCAGCATTTT CASSRESNQPQHF
TRBJ2-3 - TRBD2 TRBV20-1 TGCAGTGCGCTCCGGACTAGCGGGTCTTATACGCAGTATTTT CSALRTSGSYTQYF
TRBJ2-5 - - TRBV7-9 TGTGCCAGCAGCTTAGGTAGCGTCGTTGGGGAGACCCAGTACTTC CASSLGSVVGETQYF
TRBJ1-1 - TRBD1 TRBV6-2/TRBV6-3 TGTGCCAGCGGAACAGGGGCGGGTAGGGCTGAAGCTTTCTTT CASGTGAGRAEAFF
TRBJ1-1 - - TRBV6-1 TGTGCCAGCAGAGGGTACCTGAACACTGAAGCTTTCTTT CASRGYLNTEAFF
TRBJ2-7 - TRBD2 TRBV6-5 TGTGCCAGCAGTTACTCGCTGACTAGCGGCTCCTACGAGCAGTACTTC CASSYSLTSGSYEQYF
TRBJ1-1 once - TRBV7-2 TGTGCCAGCAGCTCCCTGCGGCCGAACACTGAAGCTTTCTTT CASSSLRPNTEAFF
TRBJ2-7 - - TRBV6-1 TGTGCCAGCAGCCGACTTGGTTTAGGACTGAGCTCCTACGAGCAGTACTTC CASSRLGLGLSSYEQYF
TRBJ2-5 - - TRBV7-6 TGTGCCAGCAGCCGTCTCCCTGGCCCCGAGACCCAGTACTTC CASSRLPGPETQYF
TRBJ2-5 few TRBD2 TRBV6-1 TGTGCCAGCAGTGAAACTAGCGGGGGGTTCTTCAAAGAGACCCAGTACTTC CASSETSGGFFKETQYF
TRBJ2-2 - - TRBV24-1 TGTGCCACCAGCTCGGGGAAGAACACCGGGGAGCTGTTTTTT CATSSGKNTGELFF
TRBJ2-2 - TRBD1 TRBV2 TGTGCCAGCAGTGAGGTACCTACAGGGGGCATTGGCGGGGAGCTGTTTTTT CASSEVPTGGIGGELFF